This T cell receptor beta chain appears in the sequencing data of a study of identical twins. TCRdb used MiXCR to reprocess the 5' RACE reads, holding one entry per CDR3 protein. The sample records some 790,000 distinct CDR3 sequences, 15% to 20% being singletons. The CDR3 contains 13 residues. V was clipped by 6 bases and J by 5 bases, with 13 bases between them. In germline, CDR1 is MNHNS, CDR2 SASEGT. This clonotype was picked up a small number of times. The sample also formed part of further work on T cells expressing NK-cell markers.

The sample taken for sequencing was PBMCs. This chain connects TRBV6-1 to TRBJ2-5; D perhaps matches TRBD2 (5 bases). The origin of this receptor is a woman younger than 30 in good health. The CDR3: CASRPTRSETQYF. The CDR3 bases are TGTGCCAGCAGACCCACTAGGAGCGAGACCCAGTACTTC.